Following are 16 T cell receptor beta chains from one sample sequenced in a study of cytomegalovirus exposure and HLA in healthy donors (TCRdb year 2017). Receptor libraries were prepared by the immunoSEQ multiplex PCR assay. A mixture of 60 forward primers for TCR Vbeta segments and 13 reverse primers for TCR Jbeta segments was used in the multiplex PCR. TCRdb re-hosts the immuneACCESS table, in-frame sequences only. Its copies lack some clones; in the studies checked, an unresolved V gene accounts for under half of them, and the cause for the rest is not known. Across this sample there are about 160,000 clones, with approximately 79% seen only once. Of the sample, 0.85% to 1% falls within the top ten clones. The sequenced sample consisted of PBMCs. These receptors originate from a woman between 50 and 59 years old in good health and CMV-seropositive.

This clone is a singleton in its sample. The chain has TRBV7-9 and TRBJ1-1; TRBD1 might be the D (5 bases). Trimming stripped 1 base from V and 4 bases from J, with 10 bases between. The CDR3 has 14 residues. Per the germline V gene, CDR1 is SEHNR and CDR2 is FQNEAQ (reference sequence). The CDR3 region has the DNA TGTGCCAGCAGCTTAGGTGGGGCGAGCACTGAAGCTTTCTTT. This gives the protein CASSLGGASTEAFF.

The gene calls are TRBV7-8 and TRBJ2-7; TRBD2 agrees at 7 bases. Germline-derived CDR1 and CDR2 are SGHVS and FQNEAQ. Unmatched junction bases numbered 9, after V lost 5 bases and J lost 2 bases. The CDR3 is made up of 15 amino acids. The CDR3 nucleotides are TGTGCCAGCAGCGTCCGCCGGACTAGTCCCTACGAGCAGTACTTC. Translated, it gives CASSVRRTSPYEQYF.

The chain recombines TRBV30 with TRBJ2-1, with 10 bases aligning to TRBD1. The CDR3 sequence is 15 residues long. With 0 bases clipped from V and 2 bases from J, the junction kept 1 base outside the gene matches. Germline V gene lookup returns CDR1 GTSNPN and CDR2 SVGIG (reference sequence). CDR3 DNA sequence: TGTGCCTGGAGTGTCGGGACAGGGGCCTACAATGAGCAGTTCTTC. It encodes CAWSVGTGAYNEQFF. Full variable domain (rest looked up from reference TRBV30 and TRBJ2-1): SQTIHQWPATLVQPVGSPLSLECTVEGTSNPNLYWYRQAAGRGLQLLFYSVGIGQISSEVPQNLSASRPQDRQFILSSKKLLLSDSGFYLCAWSVGTGAYNEQFFGPGTRLTVL.

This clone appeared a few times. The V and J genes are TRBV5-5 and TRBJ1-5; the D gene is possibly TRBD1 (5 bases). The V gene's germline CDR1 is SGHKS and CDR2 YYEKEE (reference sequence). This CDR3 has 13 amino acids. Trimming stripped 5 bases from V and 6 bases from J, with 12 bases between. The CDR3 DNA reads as TGTGCCAGCAGAAGACAGTGGGGTCAGCCCCAGCATTTT. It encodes CASRRQWGQPQHF.

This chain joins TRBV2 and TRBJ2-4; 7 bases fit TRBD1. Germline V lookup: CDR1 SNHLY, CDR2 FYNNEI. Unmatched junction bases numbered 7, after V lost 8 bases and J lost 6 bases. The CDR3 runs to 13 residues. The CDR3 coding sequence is TGTGCCAGCCCCGGGACAGTATTAAACATTCAGTACTTC. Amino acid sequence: CASPGTVLNIQYF.

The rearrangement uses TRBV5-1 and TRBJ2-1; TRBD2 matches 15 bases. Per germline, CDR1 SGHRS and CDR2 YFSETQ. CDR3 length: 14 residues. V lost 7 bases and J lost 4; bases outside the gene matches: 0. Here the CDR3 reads CASGLAGGYNEQFF. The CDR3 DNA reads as TGCGCCAGCGGACTAGCGGGAGGGTACAATGAGCAGTTCTTC.

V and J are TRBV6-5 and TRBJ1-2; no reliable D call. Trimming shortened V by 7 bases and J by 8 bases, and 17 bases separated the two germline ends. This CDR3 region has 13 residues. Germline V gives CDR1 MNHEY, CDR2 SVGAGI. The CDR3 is CASKRDGGGGYTF. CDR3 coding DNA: TGTGCCAGCAAACGTGACGGCGGCGGCGGCTACACCTTC.

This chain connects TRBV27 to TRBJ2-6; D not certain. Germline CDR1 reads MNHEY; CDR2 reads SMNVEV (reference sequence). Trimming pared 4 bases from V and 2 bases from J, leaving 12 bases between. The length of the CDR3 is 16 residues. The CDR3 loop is CASSSFRPPGANVLTF. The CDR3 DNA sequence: TGTGCCAGCAGTTCGTTCAGGCCTCCTGGGGCCAACGTCCTGACTTTC.

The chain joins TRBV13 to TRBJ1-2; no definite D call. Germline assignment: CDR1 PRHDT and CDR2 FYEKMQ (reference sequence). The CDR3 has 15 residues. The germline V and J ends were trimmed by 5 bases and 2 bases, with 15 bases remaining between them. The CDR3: CASSPIGGSNYGYTF. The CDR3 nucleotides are TGTGCCAGCAGCCCGATCGGAGGATCGAACTATGGCTACACCTTC.

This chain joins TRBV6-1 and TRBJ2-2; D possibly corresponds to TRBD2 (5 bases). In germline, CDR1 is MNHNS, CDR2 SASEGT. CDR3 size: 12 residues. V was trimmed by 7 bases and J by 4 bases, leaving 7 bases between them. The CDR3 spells CASTGLTGELFF. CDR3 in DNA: TGTGCCAGCACAGGACTCACCGGGGAGCTGTTTTTT.

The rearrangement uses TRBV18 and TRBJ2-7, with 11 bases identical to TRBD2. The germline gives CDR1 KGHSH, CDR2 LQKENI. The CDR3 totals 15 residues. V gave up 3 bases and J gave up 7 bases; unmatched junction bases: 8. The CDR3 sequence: CASSPIAGGLGEQYF. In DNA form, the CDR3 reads TGTGCCAGCTCACCGATAGCGGGGGGGCTGGGTGAGCAGTACTTC.

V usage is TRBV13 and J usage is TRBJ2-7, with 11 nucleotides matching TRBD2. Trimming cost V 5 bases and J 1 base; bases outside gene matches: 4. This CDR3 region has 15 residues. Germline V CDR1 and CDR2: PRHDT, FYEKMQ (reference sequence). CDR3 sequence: CASSIRLAGSYEQYF. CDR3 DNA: TGTGCCAGCAGCATAAGACTAGCGGGGTCCTACGAGCAGTACTTC.

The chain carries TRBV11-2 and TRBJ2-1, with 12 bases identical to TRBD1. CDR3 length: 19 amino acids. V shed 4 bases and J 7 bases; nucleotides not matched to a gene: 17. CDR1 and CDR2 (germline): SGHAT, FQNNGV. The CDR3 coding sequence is TGTGCCAGCAGCTACCTCGGGACAGGGGGCGCGGGCGGAGAGAATGAGCAGTTCTTC. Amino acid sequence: CASSYLGTGGAGGENEQFF.

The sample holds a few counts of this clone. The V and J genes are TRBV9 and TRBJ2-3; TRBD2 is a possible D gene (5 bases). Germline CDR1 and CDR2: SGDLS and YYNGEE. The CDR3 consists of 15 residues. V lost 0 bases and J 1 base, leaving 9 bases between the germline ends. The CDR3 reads CASSVGNGGTDTQYF. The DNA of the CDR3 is TGTGCCAGCAGCGTAGGAAACGGGGGCACAGATACGCAGTATTTT. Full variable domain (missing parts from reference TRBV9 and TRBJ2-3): DSGVTQTPKHLITATGQRVTLRCSPRSGDLSVYWYQQSLDQGLQFLIQYYNGEERAKGNILERFSAQQFPDLHSELNLSSLELGDSALYFCASSVGNGGTDTQYFGPGTRLTVL.

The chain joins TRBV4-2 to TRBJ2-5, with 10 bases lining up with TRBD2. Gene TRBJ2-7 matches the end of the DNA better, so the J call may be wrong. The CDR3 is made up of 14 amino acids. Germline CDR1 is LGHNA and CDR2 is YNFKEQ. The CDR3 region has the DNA TGTGCCAGCAGCCAAGAAGCGGGAGGGAACGAGCAGTACTTC. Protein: CASSQEAGGNEQYF.

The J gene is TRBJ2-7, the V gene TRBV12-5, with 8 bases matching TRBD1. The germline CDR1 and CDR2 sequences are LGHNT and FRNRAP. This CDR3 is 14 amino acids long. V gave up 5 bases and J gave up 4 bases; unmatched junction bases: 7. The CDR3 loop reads CASGHRTGPYEQYF. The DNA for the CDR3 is TGTGCTAGTGGTCACAGGACAGGGCCTTACGAGCAGTACTTC. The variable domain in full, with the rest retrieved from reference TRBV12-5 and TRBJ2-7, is DARVTQTPRHKVTEMGQEVTMRCQPILGHNTVFWYRQTMMQGLELLAYFRNRAPLDDSGMPKDRFSAEMPDATLATLKIQPSEPRDSAVYFCASGHRTGPYEQYFGPGTRLTVT.